This TCR beta chain comes out of a study of regulatory T cells in long-lasting Graves disease. To make TCR beta libraries, researchers used iRepertoire HTBI primers and Arm-PCR of CDR3 regions. TCRdb re-called the multiplex PCR reads through MiXCR, storing one row per CDR3 protein. The data contain hundreds of thousands of distinct CDR3 sequences, over 15% of them singletons. Time point noted: newly diagnosed GD, antithyroid drugs for less than 3 months. Generation of the TCR library employed RNA extracted from PBMCs. As to this clonotype: Its antigen is undetermined.

Germline-derived CDR1 and CDR2 are DFQATT and SNEGSKA (reference sequence). The ends lost 0 bases at V and 8 bases at J; junction bases unmatched: 5. The CDR3 consists of 15 residues. Points from the study as a whole: Persistent disease preferred TRBV28, TRBJ1-2 and TRBJ2-5; new disease, TRBV20-1 and TRBJ2-1. What was studied was peripheral blood only, and not thyroid tissue.

A further study also used this sample, focusing on T cells in Graves' hyperthyroidism and ophthalmopathy. As that study records: These patients, aged 18 to 65, had recently diagnosed hyperthyroidism lasting under 2 months. Among clonotypes expanded in thyroid above 0.001, most were also found in blood.

The J gene is TRBJ2-3, the V gene TRBV20-1; 13 bases line up with TRBD2. This sequence was found in a middle-aged man with Graves disease. The sample was peripheral blood mononuclear cells (PBMCs), taken at new diagnosis, from a patient treated with antithyroid drugs. CDR3: CSAREGLAGIVTQYF. The CDR3 DNA is TGCAGTGCTAGAGAGGGACTAGCGGGGATAGTTACGCAGTATTTT.